The clone carrying this T cell receptor (beta chain) has just a few counts. The antigen remains undetermined. A second PCR of 7 to 11 cycles used a sample-barcoded 5' primer and a J-beta primer mix. A template-switch adaptor with 12 random nucleotides tagged each cDNA molecule. One entry per CDR3 protein, called by TCRdb with MiXCR from the 5' RACE reads. The sample includes 1.2 million to 1.5 million distinct CDR3 sequences, approximately 42% seen only once; the top ten take approximately 7.9%. This CDR3 is 19 amino acids long. CDR1 is MNHNS, CDR2 SASEGT, per germline. V lost 7 bases and J lost 2; bases outside the gene matches: 20. The study recruited healthy Caucasian donors from Russia who were aged roughly 6 to 95. Approximately 9.6 milliliters of peripheral blood were drawn from each donor into EDTA-treated tubes. This record belongs to a study of blood T cells in healthy people across ages. Study observations and caveats: Nothing was known about donor CMV status, and this possibly confounded expanded clonotype changes.

Sequencing used blood. The chain joins TRBV6-1 to TRBJ2-1; 7 nucleotides line up with TRBD1. The clonotype was recovered from a woman in her late teens or twenties in good health. CDR3 sequence: CASIGGTPLAQGAYNEQFF. As DNA, the CDR3 is TGTGCCAGCATAGGGGGCACACCCCTAGCCCAGGGCGCCTACAATGAGCAGTTCTTC.